Listed below are T cell receptor beta chains from one sample, sequenced in a study of CXCR3-negative and CXCR3-positive naive CD8 T cells. With the 5' RACE reads reprocessed, TCRdb shows one record per CDR3 protein and no DNA. The sample data list 75,000 to 100,000 distinct CDR3 sequences. The sequencing input was naive CXCR3+ CD8+ T cells from blood. These receptor sequences come from a human donor in good health. Some clones in this sample may be carry-over from other donors' samples. CDR3s include the opening cysteine and the closing phenylalanine or tryptophan.

j_call,v_call,cdr3_aa
TRBJ1-2,TRBV28,CASASEGYGYTF
TRBJ2-2,TRBV15,CASRRAPAGELFF
TRBJ2-5,TRBV7-7,CASSQTRGGQETQYF
TRBJ1-2,TRBV20-1,CRGGGEFSSGYTF
TRBJ2-3,TRBV15,CATSPRSDRVDTQYF
TRBJ2-4,TRBV5-1,CASSFRAGNPKNIQYF
TRBJ2-7,TRBV19,CASSIGTSGTYEQYF
TRBJ1-1,TRBV6-5,CASTTGERGEAFF
TRBJ2-7,TRBV5-1,CASSLDRSSYEQYF
TRBJ1-2,TRBV5-1,CASSPSGGLGGYTF
TRBJ2-3,TRBV5-1,CASIATGPSGTDTQYF
TRBJ2-3,TRBV13,CASSPGGTTSTDTQYF
TRBJ2-7,TRBV6-6,CASSYSGGGYEQYF
TRBJ2-1,TRBV14,CASTQSGTVGYNEQFF
TRBJ2-2,TRBV25-1,CASTPVIAGELFF
TRBJ2-3,TRBV24-1,CATRHSGGTDTQYF
TRBJ2-3,TRBV7-9,CASSLARDRGFSGDTQYF
TRBJ1-1,TRBV6-5,CASTLDPATEAFF
TRBJ2-7,TRBV15,CATSRAGTDREQYF
TRBJ2-3,TRBV27,CASSSASSTDTQYF
TRBJ1-2,TRBV5-1,CASSHRDRGLGYTF
TRBJ2-7,TRBV6-2/TRBV6-3,CASSYSSRGLGGNEQYF
TRBJ1-4,TRBV15,CATSREGLGEKLYF
TRBJ1-1,TRBV6-5,CASSYSKGGNTEAFF
TRBJ2-1,TRBV7-3,CASSSAESSYNEQFF
TRBJ2-7,TRBV14,CASSPGVEQYF
TRBJ2-7,TRBV12-3/TRBV12-4,CASSLGPGTSEQYF
TRBJ1-5,TRBV28,CASSLMGAGQGYQPQHF
TRBJ2-3,TRBV12-3/TRBV12-4,CASSAGGYTDTQYF
TRBJ2-4,TRBV3-1,CATTAAGEDIQYF